The present T cell receptor beta chain was sequenced within a study of T cells in localized non-small cell lung cancer. Whole-study results and caveats: In adjacent lung, a median about 52 of the top 100 tumor clones were found. Peak T cell clonality was found in uninvolved adjacent lung, exceeding tumor.

TCRdb keeps only in-frame clones here, not all; method: immunoSEQ multiplex PCR. The data hold under 100,000 clones, with 85% to 90% observed a single time. Concerning this clone: Its antigen is not known.

Trimming removed 8 bases at V and 10 bases at J, with 11 bases between. Germline V gene lookup returns CDR1 SNHLY and CDR2 FYNNEI. CDR3 length: 10 amino acids. The gene calls are TRBV2 and TRBJ1-2; D unclear. This specimen was peripheral blood, taken before any cancer treatment. This TCR came from a woman aged 35 to 69 with stage I squamous cell lung carcinoma. As DNA, the CDR3 is TGTGCCAGCTACGGGGATTACTACACCTTC. This sequence encodes CASYGDYYTF.